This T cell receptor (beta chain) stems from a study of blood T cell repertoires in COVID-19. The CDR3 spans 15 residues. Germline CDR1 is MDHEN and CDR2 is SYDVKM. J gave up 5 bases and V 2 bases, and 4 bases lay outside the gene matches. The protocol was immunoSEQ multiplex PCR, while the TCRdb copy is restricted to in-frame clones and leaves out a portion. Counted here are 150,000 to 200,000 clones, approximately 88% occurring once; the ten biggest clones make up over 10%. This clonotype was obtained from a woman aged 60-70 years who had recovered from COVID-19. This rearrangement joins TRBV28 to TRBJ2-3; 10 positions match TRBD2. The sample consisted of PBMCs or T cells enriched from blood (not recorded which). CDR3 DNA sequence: TGTGCCAGCAGTTTACTAGCGGGAGCGGGAGATACGCAGTATTTT. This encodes CASSLLAGAGDTQYF.